Listed below are T cell receptor beta chains from one sample, sequenced in a study of radiotherapy plus CTLA-4 blockade in lung cancer. Assay: immunoSEQ multiplex PCR; the TCRdb copy retains only in-frame clones and omits some. Of 9,500 to 15,000 clones listed, around 84% are singletons. The sample here was peripheral blood, taken from a patient treated with radiotherapy plus ipilimumab. The receptors here all came from a human donor with non-small cell lung cancer that progressed on radiotherapy plus ipilimumab. Each CDR3 is given with its conserved first and last residue. The D gene is left open where the match is weak. Only part of the rows carry a size: once, few, many, or a class if the clone is expanded.

D gene: NA
V gene: TRBV10-3
J gene: TRBJ1-2
clone size: NA
CDR3 DNA: TGTGCCATCGAAGGTGCGATATCGGGCTATGGCTACACCTTC
CDR3 protein: CAIEGAISGYGYTF

D gene: NA
V gene: TRBV18
J gene: TRBJ2-1
clone size: once
CDR3 DNA: TGTGCCAGCTCAAATAGTCCAGAGGGTGAGCAGTTCTTC
CDR3 protein: CASSNSPEGEQFF

D gene: NA
V gene: TRBV6-5
J gene: TRBJ2-3
clone size: NA
CDR3 DNA: TGTGCCAGCAGTTACAGGGCAGGGGAAGGGACGCAGTATTTT
CDR3 protein: CASSYRAGEGTQYF

D gene: TRBD1
V gene: TRBV6-1
J gene: TRBJ2-7
clone size: NA
CDR3 DNA: TGTGCCAGCAGTAGAACAGGGGAACTAACCTACGAGCAGTACTTC
CDR3 protein: CASSRTGELTYEQYF

D gene: NA
V gene: TRBV29-1
J gene: TRBJ1-4
clone size: NA
CDR3 DNA: TGCAGCGTCGAACAGGGTGCCTTCAATGAAAAACTGTTTTTT
CDR3 protein: CSVEQGAFNEKLFF

D gene: NA
V gene: TRBV7-6
J gene: TRBJ2-3
clone size: NA
CDR3 DNA: TGTGCCAGCCGACCCCTTCTCCCCACAGATACGCAGTATTTT
CDR3 protein: CASRPLLPTDTQYF

D gene: NA
V gene: TRBV27
J gene: TRBJ1-1
clone size: NA
CDR3 DNA: TGTGCCAGCAGTCGTACCGGGACTTCCTTCACTGAAGCTTTCTTT
CDR3 protein: CASSRTGTSFTEAFF

D gene: TRBD1
V gene: TRBV7-2
J gene: TRBJ2-2
clone size: NA
CDR3 DNA: TGTGCCAGCAGCGAGCGACAGGGCGTCACCGGGGAGCTGTTTTTT
CDR3 protein: CASSERQGVTGELFF

D gene: NA
V gene: TRBV2
J gene: TRBJ2-3
clone size: NA
CDR3 DNA: TGTGCCAGCAGTGAGGTTGGACACACAGATACGCAGTATTTT
CDR3 protein: CASSEVGHTDTQYF

D gene: NA
V gene: TRBV7-7
J gene: TRBJ2-6
clone size: NA
CDR3 DNA: TGTGCCAGCAGCCATGCACCTAAGGTGCCACAAAGTCGGGCCAACGTCCTGACTTTC
CDR3 protein: CASSHAPKVPQSRANVLTF

D gene: TRBD1
V gene: TRBV27
J gene: TRBJ1-5
clone size: few
CDR3 DNA: TGTGCCACCCGACAGGGAATAATTGGCAATCAGCCCCAGCATTTT
CDR3 protein: CATRQGIIGNQPQHF

D gene: NA
V gene: TRBV2
J gene: TRBJ1-1
clone size: NA
CDR3 DNA: TGTGCCAGCAGATCAGGATTCCCAGCTTTCTTT
CDR3 protein: CASRSGFPAFF

D gene: NA
V gene: TRBV10-3
J gene: TRBJ1-3
clone size: NA
CDR3 DNA: TGTGCCATCAGTGACCCGGGTAGGGGGGCCGGCTCTGGAAACACCATATATTTT
CDR3 protein: CAISDPGRGAGSGNTIYF

D gene: TRBD2
V gene: TRBV6-1
J gene: TRBJ2-3
clone size: once
CDR3 DNA: TGTGCCAGCAGTGAAGGAGCGGGGGGGACAGATACGCAGTATTTT
CDR3 protein: CASSEGAGGTDTQYF

D gene: NA
V gene: TRBV5-4
J gene: TRBJ2-5
clone size: NA
CDR3 DNA: TGTGCCAGCAGCTTGGGACTCAAAGAGACCCAGTACTTC
CDR3 protein: CASSLGLKETQYF

D gene: NA
V gene: TRBV7-8
J gene: TRBJ1-1
clone size: NA
CDR3 DNA: TGTGCCAGCAGCTTAGCCATACTCGGGGCTGAAGCTTTCTTT
CDR3 protein: CASSLAILGAEAFF

D gene: TRBD1
V gene: TRBV7-6
J gene: TRBJ1-1
clone size: NA
CDR3 DNA: TGTGCCAGCAGCTCGGGACAGATGAACACTGAAGCTTTCTTT
CDR3 protein: CASSSGQMNTEAFF

D gene: TRBD1
V gene: TRBV10-3
J gene: TRBJ2-7
clone size: few
CDR3 DNA: TGTGCCATCAGTGACGGGGCAGGGGGCGAGCAGTACTTC
CDR3 protein: CAISDGAGGEQYF

D gene: TRBD2
V gene: TRBV5-5
J gene: TRBJ2-3
clone size: NA
CDR3 DNA: TGTGCCAGCAGCTTGAGTCTAGCGGTGACAGATACGCAGTATTTT
CDR3 protein: CASSLSLAVTDTQYF

D gene: NA
V gene: TRBV5-4
J gene: TRBJ2-2
clone size: NA
CDR3 DNA: TGTGCCAGCAGCCCTCCTGGGGGCGCTGGGGAAACCGGGGAGCTGTTTTTT
CDR3 protein: CASSPPGGAGETGELFF

D gene: NA
V gene: TRBV7-2
J gene: TRBJ1-5
clone size: NA
CDR3 DNA: TGTGCCAGCAGCTTAGGTCTTAGCGGGCCCAATCAGCCCCAGCATTTT
CDR3 protein: CASSLGLSGPNQPQHF

D gene: NA
V gene: TRBV7-9
J gene: TRBJ1-1
clone size: NA
CDR3 DNA: TGTGCCAGCAGCCCCTCGTGGGGTGACACTGAAGCTTTCTTT
CDR3 protein: CASSPSWGDTEAFF

D gene: NA
V gene: TRBV5-5
J gene: TRBJ1-2
clone size: NA
CDR3 DNA: TGTGCCAGCAGCTTGGGTGACGGGTTCTATGGCTACACCTTC
CDR3 protein: CASSLGDGFYGYTF

D gene: NA
V gene: TRBV20-1
J gene: TRBJ1-1
clone size: NA
CDR3 DNA: TGCAGTGCTACTGCGAACACTGAAGCTTTCTTT
CDR3 protein: CSATANTEAFF

D gene: NA
V gene: TRBV5-1
J gene: TRBJ2-1
clone size: NA
CDR3 DNA: TGCGCCAGCAGCTCCCCGGGCCAATACAATGAGCAGTTCTTC
CDR3 protein: CASSSPGQYNEQFF

D gene: NA
V gene: TRBV10-3
J gene: TRBJ1-1
clone size: NA
CDR3 DNA: TGTGCCATCAGTGGTAGATTTCGACGAGAGGAGAACACTGAAGCTTTCTTT
CDR3 protein: CAISGRFRREENTEAFF

D gene: TRBD1
V gene: TRBV5-4
J gene: TRBJ2-2
clone size: NA
CDR3 DNA: TGTGCCAGCAGCTTGGCGCTCTCCGGGACAGGGACCGGGGAGCTGTTTTTT
CDR3 protein: CASSLALSGTGTGELFF

D gene: NA
V gene: TRBV15
J gene: TRBJ1-1
clone size: NA
CDR3 DNA: TGTGCCACCAGCAGTGGCTGGAACACTGAAGCCTTCTTT
CDR3 protein: CATSSGWNTEAFF